This is a list of T cell receptor beta chains from one sample in a study of shared clonotypes between healthy human individuals. TCRdb keeps only in-frame clones here, not all; method: immunoSEQ multiplex PCR. The sample shows some 1,100,000 clones, roughly 74% of them seen only once. The sample comprised memory CD4+ T cells from PBMCs. The receptors here all came from a man aged 18 to 29 in good health. Some clones in this sample may be carry-over from other donors' samples. Both conserved end residues are part of each CDR3. A D gene is named only where the DNA matches it firmly. Expanded clones are given a class, and other clones once, few, many or no size at all.

TRBJ1-5 . TRBV6-6 TRBD1 TGTGCCAGCGGGACCATGACAGGGTGGCATTTT CASGTMTGWHF
TRBJ2-5 . TRBV7-9 . TGTGCCAGCAACTTGAGGGCGCAAGAGACCCAGTACTTC CASNLRAQETQYF
TRBJ1-4 few TRBV2 . TGTGCCAGCAGTGAAAATCGGGGGACCGCCGGTGAAAAACTGTTTTTT CASSENRGTAGEKLFF
TRBJ2-7 . TRBV7-2 . TGTGCCAGCAGCTTATCAGGATCCTACGAGCAGTACTTC CASSLSGSYEQYF
TRBJ2-7 . TRBV28 . TGTGCCAGCAGTTTCGGAAGAACAGGGCGATCCTACGAGCAGTACTTC CASSFGRTGRSYEQYF
TRBJ2-2 . TRBV6-5 . TGTGCCAGCAGGAGACCGGGCACCGGGGAGCTGTTTTTT CASRRPGTGELFF
TRBJ2-3 . TRBV9 . TGTGCCAGCAGCCTTACGGCTGATACGCAGTATTTT CASSLTADTQYF
TRBJ1-1 few TRBV19 . TGTGCCAGTAGTCCCATGGGGAACACTGAAGCTTTCTTT CASSPMGNTEAFF
TRBJ2-1 . TRBV10-2 . TGCGCCAGCAGTGCTTGGCACAATGAGCAGTTCTTC CASSAWHNEQFF
TRBJ2-7 once TRBV29-1 TRBD1 TGCAGCGCCCGGACAGGGGGGGGCTTGGTGCAGTACTTC CSARTGGGLVQYF
TRBJ2-1 . TRBV5-1 . TGCGCCAGCAGCTTGGATGCGGGCTACAATGAGCAGTTCTTC CASSLDAGYNEQFF
TRBJ2-4 . TRBV28 . . CASSLSSVLGKNIQYF
TRBJ2-2 . TRBV5-4 TRBD2 TGTGCCAGCAGCCTGGGGACTACGCGGTCCGGGGAGCTGTTTTTT CASSLGTTRSGELFF
TRBJ2-3 . TRBV6-5 . TGTGCCAGCAGTTACTCTGGTACGCAGTATTTT CASSYSGTQYF
TRBJ2-7 . TRBV11-2 . TGTGCCAGCAGCTTAGGTTCTCTAGCTTACGAGCAGTACTTC CASSLGSLAYEQYF
TRBJ2-5 . TRBV5-4 TRBD1 TGTGCCAGCAGCTTGCTTTCAGGGGGCCAAGAGACCCAGTACTTC CASSLLSGGQETQYF
TRBJ2-3 many TRBV27 TRBD2 TGTGCCAGCAGTATCAGGACTAGCGGGAGGGCCTTTGCCTCGGATACGCAGTATTTT CASSIRTSGRAFASDTQYF
TRBJ1-2 few TRBV6-5 . TGTGCCAGCAGTTACGGGTGGCTCTATGGCTACACCTTC CASSYGWLYGYTF
TRBJ1-2 few TRBV2 TRBD1 TGTGCCAGCAGGGGGACAGGGACTAACTATGGCTACACCTTC CASRGTGTNYGYTF
TRBJ2-1 . TRBV19 . TGTGCCAGTAATAATCATCATGAGCAGTTCTTC CASNNHHEQFF
TRBJ1-2 . TRBV27 . TGTGCCAGCAGACCAACAGCTAACTATGGCTACACCTTC CASRPTANYGYTF